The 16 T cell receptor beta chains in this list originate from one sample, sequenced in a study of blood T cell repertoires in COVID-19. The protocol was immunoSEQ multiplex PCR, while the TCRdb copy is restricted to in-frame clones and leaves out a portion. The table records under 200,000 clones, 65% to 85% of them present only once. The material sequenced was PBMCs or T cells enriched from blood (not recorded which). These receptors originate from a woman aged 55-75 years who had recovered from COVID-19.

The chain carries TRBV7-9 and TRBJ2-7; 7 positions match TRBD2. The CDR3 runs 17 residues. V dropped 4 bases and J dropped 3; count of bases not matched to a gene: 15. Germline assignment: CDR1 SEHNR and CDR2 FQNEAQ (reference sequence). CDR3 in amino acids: CASSWPTGEGKDYEQYF. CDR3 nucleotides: TGTGCCAGCAGCTGGCCCACCGGGGAGGGCAAAGACTACGAGCAGTACTTC.

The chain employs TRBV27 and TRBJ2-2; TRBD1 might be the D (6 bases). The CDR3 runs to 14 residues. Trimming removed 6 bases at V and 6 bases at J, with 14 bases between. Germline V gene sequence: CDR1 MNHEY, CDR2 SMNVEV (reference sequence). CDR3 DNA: TGTGCCAGCAGGGGGGCTCAGGGTTCCGGGGAGCTGTTTTTT. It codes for CASRGAQGSGELFF.

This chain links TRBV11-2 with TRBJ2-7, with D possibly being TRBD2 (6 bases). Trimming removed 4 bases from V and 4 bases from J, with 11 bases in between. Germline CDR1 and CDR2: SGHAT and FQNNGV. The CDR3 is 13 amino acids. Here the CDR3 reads CASSSAGTYEQYF. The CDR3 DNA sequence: TGTGCCAGCAGCTCGGCGGGAACTTACGAGCAGTACTTC.

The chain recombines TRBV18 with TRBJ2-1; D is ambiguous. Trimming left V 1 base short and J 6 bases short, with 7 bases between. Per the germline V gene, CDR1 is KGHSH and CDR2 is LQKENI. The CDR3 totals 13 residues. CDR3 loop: CASSPLTTNEQFF. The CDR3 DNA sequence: TGTGCCAGCTCACCACTTACAACCAATGAGCAGTTCTTC.

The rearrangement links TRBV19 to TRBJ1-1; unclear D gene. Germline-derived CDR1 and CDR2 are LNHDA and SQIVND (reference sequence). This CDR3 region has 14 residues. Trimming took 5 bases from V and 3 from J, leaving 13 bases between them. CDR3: CASSSRSGDTEAFF. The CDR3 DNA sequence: TGTGCCAGTAGTTCCAGGAGCGGGGACACTGAAGCTTTCTTT.

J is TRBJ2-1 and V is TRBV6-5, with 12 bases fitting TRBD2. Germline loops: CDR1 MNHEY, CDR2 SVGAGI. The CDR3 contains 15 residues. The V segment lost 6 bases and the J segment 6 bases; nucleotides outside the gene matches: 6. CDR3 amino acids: CASRLAGGLSNEQFF. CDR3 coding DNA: TGTGCCAGCAGACTAGCGGGGGGACTGTCCAATGAGCAGTTCTTC.

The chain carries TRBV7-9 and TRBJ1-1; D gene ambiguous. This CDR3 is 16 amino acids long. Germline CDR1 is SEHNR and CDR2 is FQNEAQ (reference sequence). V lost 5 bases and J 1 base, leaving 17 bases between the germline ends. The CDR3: CASSPTGTAGNTEAFF. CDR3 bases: TGTGCCAGCAGCCCCACGGGAACAGCGGGGAACACTGAAGCTTTCTTT.

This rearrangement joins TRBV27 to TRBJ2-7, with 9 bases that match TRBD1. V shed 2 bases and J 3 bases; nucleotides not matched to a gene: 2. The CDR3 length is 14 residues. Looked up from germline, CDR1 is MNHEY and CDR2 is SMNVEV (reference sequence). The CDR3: CASSLTGQGYEQYF. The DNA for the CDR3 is TGTGCCAGCAGTTTAACGGGACAGGGCTACGAGCAGTACTTC.

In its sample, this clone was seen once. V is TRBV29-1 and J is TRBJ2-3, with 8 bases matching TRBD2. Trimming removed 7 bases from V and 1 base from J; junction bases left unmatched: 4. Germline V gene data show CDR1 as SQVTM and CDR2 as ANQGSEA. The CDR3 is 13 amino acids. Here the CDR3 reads CSDLLAGTDTQYF. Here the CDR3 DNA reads TGCAGCGACTTACTAGCGGGCACAGATACGCAGTATTTT.

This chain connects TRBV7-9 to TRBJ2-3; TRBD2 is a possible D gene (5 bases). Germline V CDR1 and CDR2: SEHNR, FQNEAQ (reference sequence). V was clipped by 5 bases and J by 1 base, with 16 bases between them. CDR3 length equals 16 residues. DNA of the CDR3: TGTGCCAGCAGCGAGGGCTATCGAGTACGCACAGATACGCAGTATTTT. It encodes CASSEGYRVRTDTQYF.

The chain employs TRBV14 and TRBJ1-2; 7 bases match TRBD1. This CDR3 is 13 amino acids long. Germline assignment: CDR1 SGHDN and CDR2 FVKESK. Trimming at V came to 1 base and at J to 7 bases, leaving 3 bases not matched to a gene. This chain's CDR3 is CASSQVGGSGYTF. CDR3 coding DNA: TGTGCCAGCAGCCAAGTAGGGGGCTCTGGCTACACCTTC.

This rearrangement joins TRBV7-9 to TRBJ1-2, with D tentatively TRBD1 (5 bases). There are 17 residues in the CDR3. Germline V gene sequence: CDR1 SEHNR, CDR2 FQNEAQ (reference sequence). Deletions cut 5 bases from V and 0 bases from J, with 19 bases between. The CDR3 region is CASSPQPRVVPNYGYTF. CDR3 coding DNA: TGTGCCAGCAGCCCCCAACCCAGGGTGGTCCCTAACTATGGCTACACCTTC.

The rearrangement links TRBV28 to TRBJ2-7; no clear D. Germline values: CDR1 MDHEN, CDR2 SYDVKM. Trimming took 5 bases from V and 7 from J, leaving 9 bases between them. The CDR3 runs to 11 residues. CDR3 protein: CASSIVEEQYF. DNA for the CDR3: TGTGCCAGCAGTATAGTCGAAGAGCAGTACTTC.

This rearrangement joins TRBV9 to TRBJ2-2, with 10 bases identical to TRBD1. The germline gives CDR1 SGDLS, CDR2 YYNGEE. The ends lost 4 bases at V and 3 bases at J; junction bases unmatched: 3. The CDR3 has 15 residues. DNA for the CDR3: TGTGCCAGCAGCAGACAGGGGGCGCACACCGGGGAGCTGTTTTTT. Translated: CASSRQGAHTGELFF.

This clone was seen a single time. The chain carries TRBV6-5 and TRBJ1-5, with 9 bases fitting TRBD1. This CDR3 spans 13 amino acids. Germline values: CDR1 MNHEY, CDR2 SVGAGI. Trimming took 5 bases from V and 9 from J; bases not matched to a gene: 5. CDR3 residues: CASSTQGASPQHF. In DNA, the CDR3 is TGTGCCAGCAGTACACAGGGGGCATCGCCCCAGCATTTT.

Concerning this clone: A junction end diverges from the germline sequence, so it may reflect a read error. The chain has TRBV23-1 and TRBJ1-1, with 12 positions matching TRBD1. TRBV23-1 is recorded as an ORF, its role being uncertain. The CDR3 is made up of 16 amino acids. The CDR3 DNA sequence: TGCGCCAGCAGTCAATCCCCCAGTGGGACAGGGGGCGCGAAGATCTTT. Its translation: CASSQSPSGTGGAKIF.